These T cell receptor beta chains were read from a single sample in a study of blood T cell repertoires in COVID-19. The assay was immunoSEQ multiplex PCR, and TCRdb's table has in-frame clones only and misses some. The repertoire holds a few hundred thousand clones, 75% to 85% seen once, with about 9% in the top ten. What was sequenced was PBMCs or T cells enriched from blood (not recorded which). The receptors here all came from a man aged 35-49 years who had recovered from COVID-19. Each CDR3 is given with its conserved first and last residue. The size of a clone is reported for some rows only, either as once, few or many, or as a class for expanded clones.

TRBJ2-4,TRBV7-9,NA,CASSGVGAYKNIQYF
TRBJ1-1,TRBV19,NA,CASSIGGYTEAFF
TRBJ1-5,TRBV24-1,once,CATSDQGAGGKPQHF
TRBJ1-5,TRBV28,few,CASSISHGTVSQPQHF
TRBJ1-6,TRBV5-1,few,CASSGNSGINSPLHF
TRBJ1-1,TRBV6-5,few,CASSYDGQGNTEAFF
TRBJ2-1,TRBV5-1,NA,CASSPRTGGSSYNEQFF
TRBJ1-1,TRBV18,NA,CASSRQGVVDTEAFF
TRBJ2-1,TRBV5-6,NA,CASSRRTSGRINEQFF
TRBJ2-4,TRBV5-1,NA,CASSLSPGVAKNIQYF
TRBJ1-4,TRBV7-6,once,CASSRVVATNEKLFF
TRBJ2-1,TRBV7-6,NA,CASSSPASGTFNEQFF
TRBJ2-3,TRBV2,few,CASSGTSGRATQYF
TRBJ1-2,TRBV5-1,NA,CASSLAETSNYGYTF
TRBJ1-6,TRBV7-7,NA,CASSSHRNSPLHF
TRBJ2-2,TRBV6-5,NA,CASRLGQMNTGELFF
TRBJ1-2,TRBV30,few,CAWLGGYGYTF
TRBJ1-2,TRBV19,NA,CASSEMGGTLYGYTF
TRBJ2-5,TRBV5-1,NA,CASSYRTGGQETQYF
TRBJ1-2,TRBV7-9,NA,CASSLLIQGAAGYTF
TRBJ2-1,TRBV10-3,NA,CAISAGGDNEQFF
TRBJ2-2,TRBV7-3,many,CASSTEGELFF
TRBJ1-2,TRBV5-1,NA,CASSFLYAGDNYGYTF
TRBJ2-1,TRBV5-8,NA,CASSLRLSNEQFF
TRBJ1-3,TRBV5-1,NA,CASSLAGGPWSAGNTIYF
TRBJ2-1,TRBV30,NA,CAWSVLGSGRGEQFF
TRBJ1-2,TRBV5-1,NA,CASSPGDGYTF
TRBJ1-6,TRBV6-5,NA,CASSIRTGVESPLHF
TRBJ1-2,TRBV9,NA,CASSPQDLSGYTF
TRBJ1-5,TRBV10-3,NA,CAISGTGGENQPQHF
TRBJ1-1,TRBV4-1,NA,CASSQGTNRGSTEAFF
TRBJ2-2,TRBV11-1,NA,CASSRTGWAGELFF
TRBJ2-1,TRBV21-1,NA,CASSKDKEGGRFDEQFF
TRBJ2-7,TRBV27,NA,CASSFHPRQGGPYEQYF
TRBJ1-3,TRBV15,once,CATSRHRTLSGNTIYF
TRBJ2-1,TRBV11-1,NA,CASSSRQGASYNEQFF
TRBJ1-5,TRBV18,once,CASSQGGPNQPQHF
TRBJ2-4,TRBV28,NA,CASSGVLLRASAKNIQYF
TRBJ2-1,TRBV7-2,once,CASSPGTSGGGEQFF
TRBJ1-4,TRBV19,once,CASKAGSINEKLFF
TRBJ1-1,TRBV3-1/TRBV3-2,NA,CASSPGQENTEAFF